Below, 23 T cell receptor beta chains from the same sample are listed, as sequenced in a study of T cells after yellow fever vaccination. Using its own MiXCR run on the 5' RACE reads, TCRdb lists one record per CDR3 protein. Among over 120,000 distinct CDR3 sequences, roughly 6.7% were seen once, and the ten largest hold more than 0.6%. The sample was CD4+ T cells sorted from PBMCs, taken 10 days after the yellow fever booster vaccination. Every receptor here comes from a man under 40 who received the YFV17D yellow fever vaccine.

This clonotype was counted at least ten times. This chain uses TRBV6-2 or TRBV6-3 with TRBJ2-1; 9 bases agree with TRBD2. The CDR3 is 19 amino acids. CDR1 MNHEY and CDR2 SVGEGT come from the germline V gene. V shed 2 bases, J shed 6 bases, and the junction held 17 bases outside the gene matches. The CDR3 region is CASSYHFRVAGELVNEQFF. The CDR3 DNA sequence: TGTGCCAGCAGTTACCACTTTAGGGTAGCGGGAGAACTAGTCAATGAGCAGTTCTTC.

Of note for this clonotype: Given a much more abundant clone one base away, this may be a read error. The genes are TRBV12-3 or TRBV12-4 and TRBJ2-1, with D possibly called TRBD1 or TRBD2 (5 bases each). The CDR3 has 14 residues. Deletions cut 6 bases from V and 0 bases from J, with 9 bases between. The CDR3 protein is CASRGPSSYNEQFF. Here the CDR3 DNA reads TGTGCCAGCAGGGGACCGAGCTCCTACAATGAGCAGTTCTTC.

This clonotype was seen ten or more times. The rearrangement uses TRBV11-3 and TRBJ2-2, with D tentatively TRBD1 or TRBD2 (5 bases each). The CDR3 spans 13 residues. CDR1 is SGHNT, CDR2 YENEEA, per germline. Trimming took off 5 bases at V and 4 bases at J, with 8 bases between the two ends. The DNA for the CDR3 is TGTGCCAGCAGCCCGAGGGGCACCGGGGAGCTGTTTTTT. This codes for CASSPRGTGELFF.

In its sample, this clonotype was seen many times. The chain employs TRBV20-1 and TRBJ1-1; tentative D call: TRBD1 (5 bases). There are 14 residues in the CDR3. The ends were cut back, 5 bases at V and 4 bases at J, with 17 bases in the middle. Germline CDR1 is DFQATT and CDR2 is SNEGSKA (reference sequence). CDR3 protein: CSASAGKKTTEAFF. CDR3 nucleotides: TGCAGTGCTTCAGCAGGGAAGAAGACCACTGAAGCTTTCTTT.

This chain connects TRBV6-5 to TRBJ1-2; D is uncertain. This CDR3 has 13 residues. Germline values: CDR1 MNHEY, CDR2 SVGAGI. Between the trimmed V and J ends, which lost 6 bases and 1 base, there was a span of 9 bases. This CDR3 is CASRRGSNYGYTF. The CDR3 DNA reads as TGTGCCAGCAGACGAGGCAGTAACTATGGCTACACCTTC.

This clonotype has at least ten counts. The genes are TRBV6-6 and TRBJ2-1; D gene uncertain. Germline CDR1 is MNHNY and CDR2 is SVGAGI (reference sequence). The CDR3 covers 11 residues. Between the trimmed V and J ends, which lost 7 bases and 6 bases, there was a span of 7 bases. This CDR3 reads CASTVANEQFF. CDR3 in DNA: TGTGCCAGCACCGTGGCCAATGAGCAGTTCTTC.

This clonotype has a count of ten or more. The chain recombines TRBV5-1 with TRBJ2-7; 8 bases fit TRBD1. Trimming took 6 bases from V and 3 from J; bases not matched to a gene: 2. There are 12 residues in the CDR3. Germline loops: CDR1 SGHRS, CDR2 YFSETQ. The CDR3 DNA sequence: TGCGCCAGCACAGGGACAGGCTACGAGCAGTACTTC. Its protein product is CASTGTGYEQYF.

The sample holds many counts of this clonotype. The V call is TRBV12-3 or TRBV12-4, the J call TRBJ2-2, with 13 bases lining up with TRBD2. The CDR3 has 18 residues. V lost 4 bases to trimming and J lost 4 bases; unmatched junction nucleotides: 9. The CDR3 bases are TGTGCCAGCAGTTCCCGCAGACTAGCGGGAGGCCTCACCGGGGAGCTGTTTTTT. Amino acids: CASSSRRLAGGLTGELFF.

This clonotype showed up many times. The V call is TRBV7-2, the J call TRBJ2-2; weak D call: TRBD1 (6 bases). Germline CDR1 and CDR2: SGHTA and FQGNSA. The CDR3 is made up of 16 amino acids. The V end was cut by 5 bases, the J end by 2 bases, with 15 bases between. The CDR3 DNA reads as TGTGCCAGCAGCGATCGAAAACAGGGTAACACCGGGGAGCTGTTTTTT. Translation gives CASSDRKQGNTGELFF.

This clonotype was seen at least ten times. CDR3 in DNA: TGTGCCATCAGTCTCGGGGGAAGCGGGGAGCTGTTTTTT. It specifies CAISLGGSGELFF. V gene TRBV10-3 combines with J gene TRBJ2-2; possible D gene TRBD2, 6 bases. Germline V CDR1 and CDR2: ENHRY, SYGVKD. With 5 bases removed from V and 7 bases from J, the gap between germline ends came to 11 bases. The CDR3 runs 13 residues.

V usage is TRBV18 and J usage is TRBJ1-5; D remains unclear. The CDR3 is 15 amino acids. The germline gives CDR1 KGHSH, CDR2 LQKENI. The ends were cut back, 2 bases at V and 0 bases at J, with 8 bases in the middle. CDR3 sequence (DNA): TGTGCCAGCTCACCAGGAACCTCTAGCAATCAGCCCCAGCATTTT. Protein sequence: CASSPGTSSNQPQHF.

The table lists this clonotype with many counts. This chain joins TRBV6-1 and TRBJ2-6, with 9 bases aligning to TRBD1. From germline, CDR1 is MNHNS and CDR2 SASEGT. The V segment lost 6 bases and the J segment 0 bases; nucleotides outside the gene matches: 6. This CDR3 has 17 amino acids. In nucleotides, the CDR3 is TGTGCCAGCAGATGGGACAGGGCCCTCTCTGGGGCCAACGTCCTGACTTTC. Its protein product is CASRWDRALSGANVLTF.

The sample holds many counts of this clonotype. The rearrangement joins TRBV24-1 to TRBJ1-1, with D tentatively TRBD1 (6 bases). V lost 8 bases and J lost 12, with 15 bases in between. Germline V CDR1 and CDR2: KGHDR, SFDVKD. The CDR3 is 11 amino acids. The CDR3 DNA reads TGTGCCACCATGGTGCAGGGGCGATCTTTCTTT. Translation: CATMVQGRSFF.

Turning to this clonotype: One junction end disagrees with the germline gene, perhaps due to a read error. The chain employs TRBV4-3 and TRBJ2-2; 8 positions agree with TRBD2. This CDR3 is 15 amino acids long. CDR1 LGHNA and CDR2 YSLEER come from the germline V gene. The CDR3 nucleotides read TGCGCCAGCAGCCAAGATAGACTAGCGACCGGTGAGCTGTTTTTT. This translates into CASSQDRLATGELFF.

A note on this clonotype: It may be a read error: a sequence one base away is much more abundant. The CDR3 DNA is TGTGCCAGCAGGATAGATACGCAGTATTTT. It is translated as CASRIDTQYF. This chain uses TRBV2 with TRBJ2-3, with unresolved D. The CDR3 runs to 10 residues. Trimming removed 6 bases at V and 5 bases at J, with 3 bases between. Germline assignment: CDR1 SNHLY and CDR2 FYNNEI.

This clonotype was detected many times. The V gene is TRBV5-6, the J gene TRBJ1-1, with D possibly TRBD1 on 5 matching bases. The germline gives CDR1 SGHDT, CDR2 YYEEEE. This CDR3 is 16 amino acids long. Trimming took 5 bases from V and 0 from J, leaving 17 bases between them. The CDR3 DNA sequence: TGTGCCAGCAGTATGGGGGGAATAGGTCTGAACACTGAAGCTTTCTTT. This sequence encodes CASSMGGIGLNTEAFF.

In this sample, this clonotype turned up many times. The chain couples TRBV12-3 or TRBV12-4 to TRBJ2-5; 12 bases fit TRBD2. The length of the CDR3 is 15 residues. Trimming took 5 bases from V and 5 from J; bases not matched to a gene: 6. CDR3 in DNA: TGTGCCAGCAGTCCCCGACTAGCGGGAGCGGAGACCCAGTACTTC. This sequence encodes CASSPRLAGAETQYF.

Notes on this clonotype: A read error is possible here, since a much larger clone lies one base away. This chain connects TRBV7-9 to TRBJ1-2; D unclear. CDR3 size: 13 residues. The germline V gene has CDR1 SEHNR and CDR2 FQNEAQ (reference sequence). The V end lost 7 bases, the J end lost 2 bases, and 11 bases lay between the germline ends. This CDR3 is CASTRVGNYGYTF. The CDR3, as DNA: TGTGCCAGCACCCGGGTGGGGAACTATGGCTACACCTTC. Supplemented by reference TRBV7-9 and TRBJ1-2, the full variable domain reads DTGVSQNPRHKITKRGQNVTFRCDPISEHNRLYWYRQTLGQGPEFLTYFQNEAQLEKSRLLSDRFSAERPKGSFSTLEIQRTEQGDSAMYLCASTRVGNYGYTFGSGTRLTVV.

This clonotype has a count of ten or more. The rearrangement uses TRBV10-1 and TRBJ2-7; TRBD2 aligns across 7 bases. The CDR3 loop spans 16 amino acids. V gave up 0 bases and J gave up 3 bases; unmatched junction bases: 8. Germline CDR1 is WNHNN and CDR2 is SYGVQD (reference sequence). DNA for the CDR3: TGCGCCAGCAGTGAGTCAGACGGGAGGAATGTCTACGAGCAGTACTTC. This encodes CASSESDGRNVYEQYF.

There are a few counts of this clonotype. This sequence joins TRBV30 and TRBJ2-3; 7 nucleotides line up with TRBD2. The CDR3 is made up of 12 amino acids. The ends lost 4 bases at V and 9 bases at J; junction bases unmatched: 7. Germline CDR1 is GTSNPN and CDR2 is SVGIG (reference sequence). CDR3 region: CAWIKRDRTQYF. In nucleotides, the CDR3 is TGTGCCTGGATAAAGCGGGATAGGACGCAGTATTTT.

This clonotype was counted at least ten times. V usage is TRBV25-1 and J usage is TRBJ2-3, with D possibly matching TRBD1 (6 bases). Germline lookup yields CDR1 MGHDK and CDR2 SYGVNS. The CDR3 loop spans 14 amino acids. Trimming took off 3 bases at V and 5 bases at J, with 12 bases between the two ends. The CDR3 is CASSDTGHRDTQYF. The DNA of the CDR3 is TGTGCCAGCAGTGACACAGGGCATAGAGATACGCAGTATTTT.

This clonotype was recorded at least ten times. This chain joins TRBV18 and TRBJ2-7; D may correspond to TRBD1 or TRBD2 (5 bases each). Germline V gene lookup returns CDR1 KGHSH and CDR2 LQKENI. Trimming took off 3 bases at V and 9 bases at J, with 21 bases between the two ends. The CDR3 is 15 amino acids. The DNA for the CDR3 is TGTGCCAGCTCACCTTTGGGGACCACCCTGACAAGGCAGTACTTC. This gives the protein CASSPLGTTLTRQYF.

This clonotype occurred many times. V is TRBV5-1 and J is TRBJ2-5; D may be TRBD1 (6 bases). The CDR3 covers 13 residues. The V gene lost 5 bases and the J gene lost 4 bases, with 12 bases spanning the gap. Germline values: CDR1 SGHRS, CDR2 YFSETQ. The CDR3 DNA reads as TGCGCCAGCAGACAGGGAGCACGAGAGACCCAGTACTTC. It codes for CASRQGARETQYF.